This TCR beta chain derives from a study of shared clonotypes between healthy human individuals. Trimming left V 5 bases short and J 2 bases short, with 9 bases between. The germline V gene encodes CDR1 KGHSH and CDR2 LQKENI. The CDR3 covers 13 residues. Here immunoSEQ multiplex PCR was the method, and the copy in TCRdb shows in-frame clones only, minus some. This sample yields approximately 1,500,000 clones, of which around 97% are seen a single time; approximately 1.2% belongs to the top ten. The sample was naive CD4+ T cells sorted from blood. Stated subset: CD45RA+ positively selected. The genes are TRBV18 and TRBJ2-5; D is possibly TRBD1 (5 bases). This TCR was sampled from a young man in good health. The CDR3 coding sequence is TGTGCCAGCTCAGTCGACAGTCAAGAGACCCAGTACTTC. This gives the protein CASSVDSQETQYF.